This T cell receptor beta chain comes out of a study of T cells in Graves' hyperthyroidism and ophthalmopathy. There were TCR beta CDR3 regions amplified from RNA transcripts. HTBI primers were used for first-round RT-PCR of the TCR CDR3. TCRdb re-called the multiplex PCR reads with MiXCR, one entry per CDR3 protein. The table includes 450,000 to 700,000 distinct CDR3 sequences, under 60% detected once. Trimming took off 7 bases at V and 2 bases at J, with 16 bases between the two ends. The CDR3 is made up of 14 amino acids. Germline CDR1 reads SGHRS; CDR2 reads YFSETQ. This clonotype was picked up many times.

The clonotype was recovered from an adult woman with Graves' disease, either hyperthyroidism or ophthalmopathy (not recorded which). The chain combines TRBV5-1 with TRBJ2-7; weak D call: TRBD1 (6 bases). Sequencing used peripheral blood or thyroid tissue (not recorded which). The CDR3 is CASYPGQKTYEQYF. The CDR3 region has the DNA TGCGCCAGCTACCCGGGACAAAAAACCTACGAGCAGTACTTC.